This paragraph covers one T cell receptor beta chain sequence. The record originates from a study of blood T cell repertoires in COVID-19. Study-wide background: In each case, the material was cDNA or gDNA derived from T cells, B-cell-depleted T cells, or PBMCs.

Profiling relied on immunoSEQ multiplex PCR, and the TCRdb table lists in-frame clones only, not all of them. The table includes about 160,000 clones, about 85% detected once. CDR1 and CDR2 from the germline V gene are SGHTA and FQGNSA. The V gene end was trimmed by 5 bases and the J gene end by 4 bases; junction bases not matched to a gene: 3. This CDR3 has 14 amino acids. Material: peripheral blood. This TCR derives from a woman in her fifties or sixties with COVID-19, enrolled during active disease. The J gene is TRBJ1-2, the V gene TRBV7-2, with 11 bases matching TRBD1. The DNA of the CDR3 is TGTGCCAGCAGCGGGGGACAGGGGGGCTATGGCTACACCTTC. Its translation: CASSGGQGGYGYTF.